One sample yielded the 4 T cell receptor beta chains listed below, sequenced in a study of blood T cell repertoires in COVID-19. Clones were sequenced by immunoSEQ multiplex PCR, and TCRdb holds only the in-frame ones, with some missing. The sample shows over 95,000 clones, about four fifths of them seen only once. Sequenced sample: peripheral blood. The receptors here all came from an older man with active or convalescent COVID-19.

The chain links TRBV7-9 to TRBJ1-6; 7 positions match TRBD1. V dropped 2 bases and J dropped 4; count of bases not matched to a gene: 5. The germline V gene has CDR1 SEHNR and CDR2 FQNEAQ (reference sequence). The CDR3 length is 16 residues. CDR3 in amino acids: CASSLQGQRYNSPLHF. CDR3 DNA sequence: TGTGCCAGCAGCTTACAGGGACAGAGATATAATTCACCCCTCCACTTT. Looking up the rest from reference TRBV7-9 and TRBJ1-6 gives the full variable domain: DTGVSQNPRHKITKRGQNVTFRCDPISEHNRLYWYRQTLGQGPEFLTYFQNEAQLEKSRLLSDRFSAERPKGSFSTLEIQRTEQGDSAMYLCASSLQGQRYNSPLHFGNGTRLTVT.

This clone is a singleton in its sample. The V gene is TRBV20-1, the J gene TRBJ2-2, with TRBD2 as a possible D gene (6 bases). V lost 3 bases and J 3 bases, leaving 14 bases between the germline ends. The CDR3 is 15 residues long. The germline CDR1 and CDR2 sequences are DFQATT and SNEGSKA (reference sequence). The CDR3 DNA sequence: TGCAGTGCTAGTTATAGCGGCAGGGACACCGGGGAGCTGTTTTTT. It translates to CSASYSGRDTGELFF.

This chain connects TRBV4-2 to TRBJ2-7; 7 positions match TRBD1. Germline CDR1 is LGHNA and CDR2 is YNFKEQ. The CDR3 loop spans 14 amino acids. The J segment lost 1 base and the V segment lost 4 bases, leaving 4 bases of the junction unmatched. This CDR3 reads CASSPSGGSYEQYF. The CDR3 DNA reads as TGTGCCAGCAGCCCCTCAGGGGGTTCCTACGAGCAGTACTTC.

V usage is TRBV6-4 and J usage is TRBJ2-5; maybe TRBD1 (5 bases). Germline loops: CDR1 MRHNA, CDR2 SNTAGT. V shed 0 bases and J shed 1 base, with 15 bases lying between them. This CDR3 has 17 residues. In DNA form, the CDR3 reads TGTGCCAGCAGTGACTCGACAGTTACTTATATCCAAGAGACCCAGTACTTC. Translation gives CASSDSTVTYIQETQYF.